This T cell receptor (beta chain) derives from a study of T cells in Graves' hyperthyroidism and ophthalmopathy. The investigators amplified TCR beta CDR3 regions from RNA transcripts. First-round RT-PCR of the TCR CDR3 relied on the HTBI primer set. MiXCR, run by TCRdb on the multiplex PCR reads, gives a single entry per CDR3 protein. The sample includes 650,000 to 800,000 distinct CDR3 sequences, just under 45% of them seen just once. The CDR3 length is 16 residues. The ends were cut back, 1 base at V and 3 bases at J, with 15 bases in the middle. CDR1 SEHNR and CDR2 FQNEAQ come from the germline V gene (reference sequence).

The chain combines TRBV7-9 with TRBJ1-1; TRBD1 is a possible D gene (5 bases). This clonotype originated in an adult man with Graves' disease, either hyperthyroidism or ophthalmopathy (not recorded which). Sequenced input: peripheral blood or thyroid tissue (not recorded which). The CDR3 nucleotides are TGTGCCAGCAGCTTAGGTCAGGGAACGAGGGACACTGAAGCTTTCTTT. Encoded protein: CASSLGQGTRDTEAFF.